This T cell receptor beta chain is from a study of identical twins. Germline V gene sequence: CDR1 LGHNA, CDR2 YNFKEQ. V was cut by 0 bases and J by 7 bases, with 13 bases left in between. The CDR3 extends over 15 amino acids. Template switching added a universal primer site; cDNA carried unique molecular identifiers. MiXCR was run by TCRdb on the 5' RACE reads, yielding one entry per CDR3 protein. The table shows approximately 280,000 distinct CDR3 sequences, with about 8.3% occurring only once. Another study also made use of these data, one on yellow fever vaccine responses in identical twins.

The receptor was isolated from a woman aged 18-29 years in good health. This chain links TRBV4-2 with TRBJ1-5; a weak D match, TRBD1 (6 bases). The sequenced sample was memory (CD45RO+) T cells sorted from blood. CDR3 sequence (DNA): TGTGCCAGCAGCCAAGACAACACAGGGAAACAGCCCCAGCATTTT. The encoded protein is CASSQDNTGKQPQHF.